Following are 9 T cell receptor beta chains from one sample sequenced in a study of CD8 T cells in ankylosing spondylitis. No cognate antigen is known for these TCRs. Study results and caveats: Seemingly distinctive of ankylosing spondylitis blood was a TCR beta motif formed by eight highly homologous variants.

TCRdb ran MiXCR on the 5' RACE reads and lists one entry per CDR3 protein. Of 750,000 to 850,000 distinct CDR3 sequences detected, about 12% appear once; the ten largest clones hold just over 0.5%. Sequencing was done on a sample of blood, either unsorted or a sorted T cell fraction (not recorded which). Source of these receptors: a male donor with ankylosing spondylitis.

The chain is built from TRBV28 and TRBJ1-4; TRBD1 might be the D (6 bases). Deletions cut 1 base from V and 2 bases from J, with 14 bases between. The CDR3 extends over 17 amino acids. Germline CDR1 MDHEN, CDR2 SYDVKM. CDR3 sequence: CASSLFGGQRTNEKLFF. The CDR3 DNA reads TGTGCCAGCAGTTTATTTGGGGGGCAAAGGACTAATGAAAAACTGTTTTTT.

The J gene is TRBJ2-1, the V gene TRBV10-3; 7 nucleotides agree with TRBD2. The CDR3 covers 14 residues. V gave up 6 bases and J gave up 5 bases; unmatched junction bases: 7. Germline V CDR1 and CDR2: ENHRY, SYGVKD. The CDR3 DNA sequence: TGTGCCATCAGCAAGGGAGGGTTCGACAATGAGCAGTTCTTC. Its translation is CAISKGGFDNEQFF.

The sample holds a few counts of this clonotype. The V and J genes are TRBV12-3 or TRBV12-4 and TRBJ2-3; TRBD2 might be the D (5 bases). CDR3 length: 14 residues. The V and J ends lost 2 bases and 2 bases respectively, with 8 bases between them. This CDR3 is CASSLWETTDTQYF. CDR3 nucleotides: TGTGCCAGCAGTTTATGGGAGACCACAGATACGCAGTATTTT.

This clonotype appeared many times. The V gene is TRBV7-2, the J gene TRBJ2-1; D possibly corresponds to TRBD2 (6 bases). The CDR3 runs to 15 residues. The germline V gene encodes CDR1 SGHTA and CDR2 FQGNSA. Trimming removed 8 bases at V and 0 bases at J, with 14 bases between. CDR3 region: CASAQRRDSYNEQFF. Here the CDR3 DNA reads TGTGCCAGCGCCCAGCGGAGGGACTCCTACAATGAGCAGTTCTTC.

The table lists this clonotype with many counts. J is TRBJ1-1 and V is TRBV7-2; D might be TRBD1 (5 bases). Trimming stripped 2 bases from V and 11 bases from J, with 12 bases between. Per germline, CDR1 SGHTA and CDR2 FQGNSA. CDR3 length: 12 residues. The CDR3 sequence: CASSLTRGEAFF. Here the CDR3 DNA reads TGTGCCAGCAGCTTAACGAGAGGGGAGGCTTTCTTT.

This chain joins TRBV28 and TRBJ2-7, with D tentatively TRBD2 (5 bases). The CDR3 contains 11 residues. With 6 bases removed from V and 7 bases from J, the gap between germline ends came to 10 bases. Germline loops: CDR1 MDHEN, CDR2 SYDVKM. The CDR3, as DNA: TGTGCCAGCAGGCTTACGGGAGAGCAGTACTTC. Encoded protein: CASRLTGEQYF.

Ten or more counts support this clonotype. The chain joins TRBV6-2 or TRBV6-3 to TRBJ2-6; no clear D. The CDR3 consists of 19 residues. Germline V CDR1 and CDR2: MNHEY, SVGEGT. The V end was cut by 1 base, the J end by 0 bases, with 16 bases between. The CDR3 loop is CASSYFLGYSLSGANVLTF. DNA of the CDR3: TGTGCCAGCAGTTACTTTTTGGGCTATTCCCTCTCTGGGGCCAACGTCCTGACTTTC.

This clonotype was seen repeatedly, ten times or more. This chain links TRBV6-5 with TRBJ1-5, with TRBD1 identical over 10 bases. This CDR3 is built from 17 residues. Germline assignment: CDR1 MNHEY and CDR2 SVGAGI. The V gene end was trimmed by 4 bases and the J gene end by 0 bases; junction bases not matched to a gene: 6. CDR3 residues: CASSWGQGIYSNQPQHF. CDR3 nucleotides: TGTGCCAGCAGTTGGGGACAGGGGATATATAGCAATCAGCCCCAGCATTTT.

This clonotype showed up just a few times. This sequence joins TRBV29-1 and TRBJ1-6; TRBD1 is a possible D gene (6 bases). V lost 7 bases, J lost 3 bases, and 10 bases lay in between. The CDR3 spans 13 residues. Looked up from germline, CDR1 is SQVTM and CDR2 is ANQGSEA. CDR3 sequence: CSASDSYNSPLHF. The CDR3 coding sequence is TGCAGCGCCTCGGACAGCTATAATTCACCCCTCCACTTT.